Listed below are T cell receptor beta chains from one sample, sequenced in a study of PD-1 blockade in classical Hodgkin lymphoma. Clones were read by immunoSEQ multiplex PCR, and TCRdb kept only the in-frame ones, dropping some. Here the sample spans 25,000 to 30,000 clones, more than 60% being singletons. This material consisted of CD4+ T cells from blood, taken at baseline. These receptors came from a human donor with classical Hodgkin lymphoma. The CDR3 runs from the conserved cysteine through the conserved F or W. Each record gives: D gene, V gene, CDR3 length, J gene, clone size, CDR3 DNA, CDR3 protein. A D gene is named only where the DNA matches it firmly. Clone size appears in some rows only: once, few, many, or a class for an expanded clone.

NA	TRBV7-9	18	TRBJ1-3	once	TGTGCCAGCAGCTTAGGGCAGCGGGGTTTGAGCTCTGGAAACACCATATATTTT	CASSLGQRGLSSGNTIYF
NA	TRBV4-2	15	TRBJ1-2	few	TGTGCCAGCAGCCAAGGCCAACAAGAGACGGGGGGCTACACCTTC	CASSQGQQETGGYTF
NA	TRBV7-9	13	TRBJ1-3	NA	TGTGCCGACAGACAGTTCTCTGGAAACACCATATATTTT	CADRQFSGNTIYF
NA	TRBV4-3	16	TRBJ2-3	once	TGCGCCAGCAGCCAAGATGCAGGTCCTAGCACAGATACGCAGTATTTT	CASSQDAGPSTDTQYF
NA	TRBV30	12	TRBJ1-5	NA	TGTGCCTGGAGTGTGGGTAATCAGCCCCAGCATTTT	CAWSVGNQPQHF
NA	TRBV6-1	11	TRBJ2-1	NA	TGTGCCAGCAGTGAAAATCTAGGGCAGTTCTTC	CASSENLGQFF
NA	TRBV29-1	13	TRBJ1-5	few	TGCAGCGTTAGGGGGGGCGCGGGTCAGCCCCAGCATTTT	CSVRGGAGQPQHF
TRBD2	TRBV2	16	TRBJ2-5	NA	TGTGCCAGCGGTCCTAGCGGGGGCGCGTACCAAGAGACCCAGTACTTC	CASGPSGGAYQETQYF
NA	TRBV10-3	15	TRBJ2-6	NA	TGTGCCATCAGTGAATCGGGGGCTGGGGCCAACGTCCTGACTTTC	CAISESGAGANVLTF
TRBD1	TRBV9	15	TRBJ1-3	NA	TGTGCCAGCAGCTCGAGACAGGGGGTTGGAAACACCATATATTTT	CASSSRQGVGNTIYF
TRBD1	TRBV27	13	TRBJ1-2	NA	TGTGCCAGCAGTCTGGACAGGTTAGGTGGCTACACCTTC	CASSLDRLGGYTF
TRBD1	TRBV28	14	TRBJ1-4	NA	TGTGCCAGCAGCCAGGGGGGCCCAAATGAAAAACTGTTTTTT	CASSQGGPNEKLFF
TRBD1	TRBV11-2	14	TRBJ1-6	few	TGTGCCAGCAGCGGACAGGGCGGGAATTCACCCCTCCACTTT	CASSGQGGNSPLHF
TRBD1	TRBV2	13	TRBJ1-2	once	TGTGCCAGCAGAGAACAGGGGCCGGGGGGCTACACCTTC	CASREQGPGGYTF
NA	TRBV5-1	18	TRBJ1-6	NA	TGCGCCAGCAGCTTGGAGGGGGGCCAGGACCCATATAATTCACCCCTCCACTTT	CASSLEGGQDPYNSPLHF
NA	TRBV12-5	16	TRBJ2-3	NA	TGTGCTAGTGGTTTGGGCTCAGGATGGAGCACAGATACGCAGTATTTT	CASGLGSGWSTDTQYF
TRBD1	TRBV12-5	14	TRBJ2-7	NA	TGTGCTAGTGCCTGGGGGACAGCCACTGGGGAGCAGTACTTC	CASAWGTATGEQYF
NA	TRBV7-6	15	TRBJ2-5	NA	TGTGCCAGCAGCTTAGTAAGACAGTCTCAAGAGACCCAGTACTTC	CASSLVRQSQETQYF
TRBD1	TRBV5-1	15	TRBJ1-2	few	TGCGCCAGCAGCTTGCGGACAGGGATTGGGTATGGCTACACCTTC	CASSLRTGIGYGYTF
TRBD1	TRBV30	15	TRBJ1-5	NA	TGTGCCTGGAGAGCCAGGGGGGGTAGCAATCAGCCCCAGCATTTT	CAWRARGGSNQPQHF
NA	TRBV6-5	13	TRBJ2-4	NA	TGTGCCAGCAGTGTGGTAAGGAGCGAGGTGCTGTACTTC	CASSVVRSEVLYF
NA	TRBV6-1	14	TRBJ2-2	NA	TGTGCCAGCACCGAGGGACTGTACACCGGGGAGCTGTTTTTT	CASTEGLYTGELFF
NA	TRBV10-2	16	TRBJ1-6	NA	TGCGCCAGCAGTGAGGGGGTCGGCAGCCTTAATTCACCCCTCCACTTT	CASSEGVGSLNSPLHF
NA	TRBV4-2	17	TRBJ1-2	NA	TGTGCCAGCAGCCACCCCCTAGAGCAAGGAGCTAACTATGGCTACACCTTC	CASSHPLEQGANYGYTF
NA	TRBV5-1	13	TRBJ1-1	NA	TGCGCCAGCAGCTCAACACAGAACACTGAAGCTTTCTTT	CASSSTQNTEAFF
NA	TRBV7-9	15	TRBJ1-2	NA	TGTGCCAGCAGCTTCACAGGGACATCCTCCTATGGCTACACCTTC	CASSFTGTSSYGYTF
NA	TRBV10-1	16	TRBJ2-1	NA	TGCGCCAGCAGCCCAGAAGCGGCCCTCTCCTACAATGAGCAGTTCTTC	CASSPEAALSYNEQFF
NA	TRBV28	13	TRBJ1-4	NA	TGTGCCAGCAGTTTCGACAGTAATGAAAAACTGTTTTTT	CASSFDSNEKLFF
NA	TRBV2	15	TRBJ2-1	NA	TGTGCCAGCATTGGGCTAGCGATAGTTTACAATGAGCAGTTCTTC	CASIGLAIVYNEQFF
TRBD2	TRBV18	13	TRBJ2-7	NA	TGTGCCACCTCCCAGCGGGGGGCCTGGGAGCAGTACTTC	CATSQRGAWEQYF
NA	TRBV28	14	TRBJ2-3	NA	TGTGCCAGCAGTCCGTATAGTGCAACAGATACGCAGTATTTT	CASSPYSATDTQYF
TRBD2	TRBV6-5	15	TRBJ2-1	NA	TGTGCCAGCAGTAATAAGCGGGGCTCCTACAATGAGCAGTTCTTC	CASSNKRGSYNEQFF
NA	TRBV19	13	TRBJ1-5	NA	TGTGCCAGTAGTATTAGTATCAATCAGCCCCAGCATTTT	CASSISINQPQHF
NA	TRBV19	14	TRBJ1-4	NA	TGTGCCAGTAGTATTCTACAGAGTCGGGGAAAACTGTTTTTT	CASSILQSRGKLFF
NA	TRBV4-3	20	TRBJ2-3	NA	TGCGCCAGCAGCCAAGCCCCAGTCTCCTCGGGGGCCACTAGCACAGATACGCAGTATTTT	CASSQAPVSSGATSTDTQYF
TRBD1	TRBV6-1	13	TRBJ2-5	NA	TGTGCCCCCGGAGGGACAGGGTGGAAGACCCAGTACTTC	CAPGGTGWKTQYF
NA	TRBV30	10	TRBJ2-5	NA	TGTGCCTGGAATCGAGAGACCCAGTACTTC	CAWNRETQYF
NA	TRBV13	14	TRBJ2-7	NA	TGTGCCAGCAGCTCCCGGGACGCCGACTACGAGCAGTACTTC	CASSSRDADYEQYF
NA	TRBV7-8	17	TRBJ2-3	NA	TGTGCCAGCAGCTTAGATTTACCGGGGCTCAGCACAGATACGCAGTATTTT	CASSLDLPGLSTDTQYF
NA	TRBV27	15	TRBJ2-3	NA	TGTGCCAGCAGTCCCCGGGGGCGGGGAACAGATACGCAGTATTTT	CASSPRGRGTDTQYF
NA	TRBV28	12	TRBJ2-3	NA	TGTGCCAGCACCCCAGAAACAGATACGCAGTATTTT	CASTPETDTQYF
NA	TRBV10-1	13	TRBJ2-1	NA	TGCGCCAGCAGTGACACGTCCAACAATGAGCAGTTCTTC	CASSDTSNNEQFF
TRBD1	TRBV14	13	TRBJ2-7	once	TGTGCCAGCAGCCGGGACAGTCCCTACGAGCAGTACTTC	CASSRDSPYEQYF
NA	TRBV5-1	15	TRBJ2-6	NA	TGCGCCAGCAGCTTGGTACTTGCCGGGGCCAACGTCCTGACTTTC	CASSLVLAGANVLTF
NA	TRBV4-3	13	TRBJ2-1	NA	TGCGCCAGCAGCCCCAACAGGAACAATGAGCAGTTCTTC	CASSPNRNNEQFF
NA	TRBV7-9	14	TRBJ1-2	NA	TGTGCCAGCAGCTTATCCGACAGAATAGTTGGCTACACCTTC	CASSLSDRIVGYTF
NA	TRBV18	15	TRBJ1-5	NA	TGTGCCAGCTCTCCCCGGGGCCTTGAGGGACAGCCCCAGCATTTT	CASSPRGLEGQPQHF
NA	TRBV18	15	TRBJ2-7	NA	TGTGCCAGCTCACCTGCCCTAGCGACAGGCTACGAGCAGTACTTC	CASSPALATGYEQYF